This is a list of T cell receptor beta chains from one sample in a study of OX40 agonist ivuxolimab in advanced cancers. The protocol was immunoSEQ multiplex PCR, while the TCRdb copy is restricted to in-frame clones and leaves out a portion. There are 25,000 to 40,000 clones in the sample; over 80% occur only once, and less than 25% lies in the top ten. Source: CD4+ or CD8+ T cells sorted from blood, taken in a trial of the OX40 agonist ivuxolimab. These TCRs come from an adult with an advanced solid tumor such as melanoma, head and neck, liver or kidney cancer. Both conserved end residues are part of each CDR3. D genes are given only for firm matches. Where a row states a size, it is once, few, many or the class of an expanded clone; other rows omit it.

>TRBJ2-7|.|TRBV7-9|.
CASSLNYEQYF
TGTGCCAGCAGCTTGAACTACGAGCAGTACTTC
>TRBJ2-5|.|TRBV5-1|.
CASSWLNQETQYF
TGCGCCAGCAGCTGGCTAAATCAAGAGACCCAGTACTTC
>TRBJ2-7|TRBD2|TRBV11-2|.
CASSLFLAGAGEQYF
TGTGCCAGCAGCTTATTCCTAGCGGGAGCGGGCGAGCAGTACTTC
>TRBJ1-4|.|TRBV28|.
CASSGPGSLNEKLFF
TGTGCCAGCAGTGGCCCCGGGAGCCTTAATGAAAAACTGTTTTTT
>TRBJ1-4|TRBD1|TRBV6-1|.
CASIPQGAAEKLFF
TGTGCCAGCATCCCACAGGGGGCAGCTGAAAAACTGTTTTTT
>TRBJ2-1|TRBD2|TRBV19|.
CASSLLPTSGRGNEQFF
TGTGCCAGTAGTCTTCTTCCGACTAGCGGGAGGGGTAATGAGCAGTTCTTC
>TRBJ2-7|TRBD1|TRBV5-6|once
CASSPGQGAYEQYF
TGTGCCAGCAGTCCTGGACAGGGGGCCTACGAGCAGTACTTC
>TRBJ1-1|TRBD1|TRBV19|.
CASSAGQGSTEAFF
TGTGCCAGTAGTGCGGGACAGGGTAGCACTGAAGCTTTCTTT
>TRBJ1-1|.|TRBV28|.
CATIYPALGTEAFF
TGTGCCACCATTTACCCAGCGCTGGGCACTGAAGCTTTCTTT
>TRBJ1-2|.|TRBV5-1|.
CASSLDRAGYTF
TGCGCCAGCAGCTTGGACAGGGCTGGCTACACCTTC
>TRBJ2-3|.|TRBV27|.
CASSLRGPDTQYF
TGTGCCAGCAGTTTGAGGGGTCCAGATACGCAGTATTTT
>TRBJ1-2|.|TRBV5-4|.
CASSLGMGTNYGYTF
TGTGCCAGCAGCTTGGGGATGGGGACAAATTATGGCTACACCTTC
>TRBJ2-3|.|TRBV28|few
CASTPPRATDTQYF
TGTGCCAGCACTCCTCCGAGGGCCACAGATACGCAGTATTTT
>TRBJ2-7|.|TRBV7-2|.
CASSLGWGRGGEQYF
TGTGCCAGCAGCTTAGGGTGGGGCAGGGGTGGAGAGCAGTACTTC
>TRBJ2-1|.|TRBV5-1|once
CASSLLGGGGNEQFF
TGCGCCAGCAGCTTGCTCGGCGGGGGCGGCAATGAGCAGTTCTTC
>TRBJ1-1|.|TRBV5-1|.
CASSLAVRGGGNTEAFF
TGCGCCAGCAGCTTGGCCGTCAGGGGAGGTGGGAACACTGAAGCTTTCTTT